A selection of T cell receptor beta chains follows, all from one sample in a study of Graves' ophthalmopathy and Graves' hyperthyroidism. Via MiXCR, TCRdb re-called the multiplex PCR reads, giving one row per CDR3 protein. The sample lists 170,000 or so distinct CDR3 sequences; about 40% were seen once. Sequences were obtained from peripheral blood. The receptor source for this set is a woman aged 40 to 50 with Graves' ophthalmopathy. CDR3s include the opening cysteine and the closing phenylalanine or tryptophan. Each record gives: V gene, D gene, J gene, clone size, CDR3 protein, CDR3 DNA. D genes are given only for firm matches. Size tells how often a clone was seen (once, few, many) or the class of an expanded clone, and some rows leave it out.

TRBV12-3/TRBV12-4,.,TRBJ2-7,many,CASSPTGPLVYEQYF,TGTGCCAGCAGCCCGACGGGGCCTCTAGTCTACGAGCAGTACTTC
TRBV7-2,TRBD1,TRBJ1-2,many,CASSLSQGVYGYTF,TGTGCCAGCAGCTTGTCCCAGGGGGTCTATGGCTACACCTTC
TRBV5-1,.,TRBJ1-2,.,CASSLALRREGYTF,TGCGCCAGCAGCTTGGCCTTGCGGAGAGAAGGCTACACCTTC
TRBV7-9,.,TRBJ2-2,many,CATWTGELFF,TGTGCCACGTGGACCGGGGAGCTGTTTTTT
TRBV9,TRBD2,TRBJ2-2,many,CASSNTLAGRIGELFF,TGTGCCAGCAGCAATACCCTAGCGGGTCGGATCGGGGAGCTGTTTTTT
TRBV30,TRBD1,TRBJ1-5,many,CAWSPGTGLNQPQHF,TGTGCCTGGAGCCCTGGGACAGGCCTCAATCAGCCCCAGCATTTT
TRBV11-3,.,TRBJ2-2,many,CASSLTRHGGELFF,TGTGCCAGCAGCCTGACCCGCCATGGCGGGGAGCTGTTTTTT
TRBV28,.,TRBJ1-2,.,CASSFQGQGYTF,TGTGCCAGCAGTTTCCAGGGGCAAGGCTACACCTTC
TRBV27,.,TRBJ2-2,many,CASSFGTGRSGELFF,TGTGCCAGCAGTTTTGGGACGGGGAGGTCCGGGGAGCTGTTTTTT
TRBV19,.,TRBJ1-5,.,CASSIVAVHQPQHF,TGTGCCAGTAGTATAGTGGCAGTCCACCAGCCCCAGCATTTT
TRBV27,.,TRBJ1-2,.,CASKATGRGRGYGYTF,TGTGCCAGCAAGGCCACAGGGAGGGGTCGCGGCTATGGCTACACCTTC
TRBV4-3,.,TRBJ1-1,many,CASSQDRGRAEAFF,TGCGCCAGCAGCCAAGATCGTGGTAGAGCTGAAGCTTTCTTT
TRBV15,.,TRBJ2-5,.,CATSRTQETQYF,TGTGCCACCAGCAGGACCCAAGAGACCCAGTACTTC
TRBV6-1,.,TRBJ2-5,.,CASSGREQETQYF,TGTGCCAGCAGTGGGCGCGAACAAGAGACCCAGTACTTC
TRBV6-2/TRBV6-3,TRBD2,TRBJ2-7,many,CASRTLGLASYEQYF,TGTGCCAGCAGGACTCTTGGACTAGCTTCCTACGAGCAGTACTTC
TRBV10-3,.,TRBJ2-6,.,CAILSSGANVLTF,TGTGCCATCCTAAGCTCTGGGGCCAACGTCCTGACTTTC
TRBV12-3/TRBV12-4,.,TRBJ1-2,.,CASSLRTASFYGYTF,TGTGCCAGCAGTTTAAGGACAGCGTCATTCTATGGCTACACCTTC
TRBV7-9,TRBD1,TRBJ1-6,many,CASSKTGDSPLHF,TGTGCCAGCAGCAAGACAGGGGATTCACCCCTCCACTTT
TRBV7-8,.,TRBJ2-2,.,CASGLPTGELFF,TGTGCCAGCGGCTTACCCACCGGGGAGCTGTTTTTT
TRBV13,.,TRBJ2-7,many,CASSLTGGTSFYEQYF,TGTGCCAGCAGCTTAACGGGCGGGACAAGCTTCTACGAGCAGTACTTC
TRBV4-3,.,TRBJ2-2,many,CASSQETLAVYTGELFF,TGCGCCAGCAGCCAAGAAACCCTAGCCGTCTACACCGGGGAGCTGTTTTTT
TRBV12-5,.,TRBJ2-7,.,CASVAFGSEQYF,TGTGCTAGTGTAGCCTTCGGGAGCGAGCAGTACTTC
TRBV28,TRBD1,TRBJ1-5,.,CASIFSLLGTVSNQPQHF,TGTGCCAGCATTTTCTCTCTTCTCGGGACAGTTAGCAATCAGCCCCAGCATTTT
TRBV11-3,TRBD2,TRBJ2-7,many,CASSLGLAEINLGYEQYF,TGTGCCAGCAGCCTAGGACTAGCGGAGATCAACCTGGGTTACGAGCAGTACTTC
TRBV12-3/TRBV12-4,.,TRBJ1-1,.,CASSLGHSPEAFF,TGTGCCAGCAGTTTAGGGCATTCCCCTGAAGCTTTCTTT
TRBV6-5,.,TRBJ2-7,.,CASSYNRDSSYEQYF,TGTGCCAGCAGTTACAACCGGGACTCTTCCTACGAGCAGTACTTC
TRBV6-1,TRBD2,TRBJ2-7,.,CASIAGAEQYF,TGTGCCAGCATAGCGGGGGCCGAGCAGTACTTC
TRBV20-1,TRBD1,TRBJ2-2,.,CSARRTGDNTGELFF,TGCAGTGCTAGACGCACAGGGGACAACACCGGGGAGCTGTTTTTT
TRBV3-1,.,TRBJ1-6,many,CASSQDRRVVNSPLHF,TGTGCCAGCAGCCAAGATCGGAGGGTTGTGAATTCACCCCTCCACTTT
TRBV27,.,TRBJ2-7,many,CASSLYPEIGYEQYF,TGTGCCAGCAGTTTATACCCGGAAATCGGATACGAGCAGTACTTC
TRBV7-2,TRBD1,TRBJ1-2,many,CASSFPTGGNYGYTF,TGTGCCAGCAGCTTCCCGACAGGGGGGAACTATGGCTACACCTTC
TRBV7-3,.,TRBJ2-2,.,CASSSKPGELFF,TGTGCCAGCAGCTCAAAGCCCGGGGAGCTGTTTTTT
TRBV27,.,TRBJ1-2,many,CASSLKRGDGYTF,TGTGCCAGCAGTTTGAAAAGGGGGGATGGCTACACCTTC
TRBV29-1,TRBD1,TRBJ1-5,.,CSVRQGANQPQHF,TGCAGCGTCAGACAGGGGGCTAATCAGCCCCAGCATTTT
TRBV7-9,.,TRBJ1-2,many,CASSLESTYGYTF,TGTGCCAGCAGCTTAGAATCAACCTATGGCTACACCTTC
TRBV20-1,.,TRBJ1-2,.,CSARDQVVGGYTF,TGCAGTGCTAGAGATCAGGTGGTCGGGGGCTACACCTTC
TRBV24-1,.,TRBJ2-5,many,CATAQGWRETQYF,TGTGCCACCGCCCAGGGGTGGCGAGAGACCCAGTACTTC
TRBV12-3/TRBV12-4,TRBD1,TRBJ1-2,.,CASSMTGGVYGYTF,TGTGCCAGCAGCATGACAGGGGGCGTCTATGGCTACACCTTC
TRBV12-3/TRBV12-4,.,TRBJ2-6,many,CASSGGAGAGANVLTF,TGTGCCAGCAGTGGGGGGGCAGGGGCTGGGGCCAACGTCCTGACTTTC
TRBV4-1,TRBD1,TRBJ2-5,.,CASRVGQGFQETQYF,TGCGCCAGCAGGGTGGGACAGGGGTTCCAAGAGACCCAGTACTTC
TRBV27,.,TRBJ2-7,many,CASASLPDEQYF,TGTGCCAGCGCTTCACTCCCCGACGAGCAGTACTTC
TRBV7-2,.,TRBJ2-7,many,CASSLAGQAKSYEQYF,TGTGCCAGCAGCTTAGCAGGGCAGGCGAAATCCTACGAGCAGTACTTC
TRBV10-3,TRBD1,TRBJ2-7,.,CAISESTGVEQYF,TGTGCCATCAGTGAGTCGACAGGGGTCGAGCAGTACTTC
TRBV12-3/TRBV12-4,TRBD1,TRBJ2-2,many,CASSPWTGGTGELFF,TGTGCCAGCAGTCCATGGACAGGGGGGACCGGGGAGCTGTTTTTT
TRBV12-3/TRBV12-4,TRBD2,TRBJ2-5,many,CASSSVLAGETQYF,TGTGCCAGCAGTTCAGTACTAGCGGGAGAGACCCAGTACTTC
TRBV27,.,TRBJ1-1,.,CASSAQGGNTEAFF,TGTGCCAGCAGCGCACAAGGGGGGAACACTGAAGCTTTCTTT
TRBV20-1,TRBD1,TRBJ2-2,many,CSARETGVGGELFF,TGCAGTGCTAGAGAGACAGGGGTGGGCGGGGAGCTGTTTTTT
TRBV6-5,.,TRBJ1-5,.,CASSYSRSNQPQHF,TGTGCCAGCAGTTACTCGAGAAGCAATCAGCCCCAGCATTTT
TRBV7-9,.,TRBJ2-5,many,CASSLALGEETQYF,TGTGCCAGCAGCTTAGCGCTAGGAGAAGAGACCCAGTACTTC
TRBV7-2,.,TRBJ2-7,.,CASSSRGEYEQYF,TGCGCCAGCAGCTCCAGGGGAGAGTACGAGCAGTACTTC